This T cell receptor beta chain was documented in a study of T cell repertoires in cytomegalovirus infection. For the study at large: Researchers turned to recently identified HLA-C-restricted CMV epitopes as well as well-studied HLA-B-restricted ones. CMV infection and matching HLA type were both indicated by public TCR beta signatures.

CDR1 is ENHRY, CDR2 SYGVKD, per germline. This CDR3 spans 17 amino acids. V was clipped by 3 bases and J by 2 bases, with 18 bases between them. From the reads, TCRdb called clonotypes with MiXCR, one entry per CDR3 protein. The data hold about a million distinct CDR3 sequences, with approximately 31% observed a single time. Points on this clonotype: Its antigen is unidentified.

General observations from the study: CMV-specific TCR beta clonotypes restricted by HLA-C dominated the ex vivo response. People with CMV and the relevant HLA were identified by cumulative public TCR beta family frequency.

This chain joins TRBV10-3 and TRBJ2-3; perhaps TRBD2 as D (7 bases). The sequence came from a human donor in good health (CMV status not recorded). Some clones in this sample may be carry-over from other donors' samples. Specimen: cultured CD8+ T cells from PBMCs, collected from culture after CMV antigen stimulation. The CDR3 region is CAISDPLGGDNTDTQYF. In nucleotides, the CDR3 is TGTGCCATCAGTGATCCCCTTGGGGGGGACAACACAGATACGCAGTATTTT.